What follows is one T cell receptor beta chain and its context. Its antigen is currently unknown. RNA transcripts provided the source from which TCR beta CDR3 regions were amplified. The primer set for the first-round RT-PCR of the TCR CDR3 was HTBI. TCRdb reprocessed the multiplex PCR reads with MiXCR, giving one entry per CDR3 protein. The profile covers about 720,000 distinct CDR3 sequences, with around 20% appearing a single time and approximately 16% taken by the ten largest. This sample is drawn from a study of T cells in Graves' hyperthyroidism and ophthalmopathy. Overall study findings and caveats: Peripheral blood also featured most of the thyroid clonotypes expanded above 0.001.

Per germline, CDR1 SGHRS and CDR2 YFSETQ. The CDR3 length is 15 residues. Trimming took off 4 bases at V and 0 bases at J, with 13 bases between the two ends. The specimen was blood. This rearrangement joins TRBV5-1 to TRBJ1-1, with D tentatively TRBD1 (5 bases). The receptor's source is a woman aged 45-60 years with Graves' hyperthyroidism that later progressed to Graves' ophthalmopathy. The CDR3, as DNA: TGCGCCAGCAGCCGGGGAGGACAAATGAACACTGAAGCTTTCTTT. It encodes CASSRGGQMNTEAFF.